This T cell receptor (beta chain) is drawn from a study of blood T cell repertoires in COVID-19. Study-wide background: Researchers got acute and convalescent COVID-19 samples from the United States, Italy and Spain. T cells, B-cell-depleted T cells, or PBMCs supplied cDNA or gDNA.

V lost 4 bases to trimming and J lost 4 bases, with 16 bases between them. The CDR3 loop spans 15 amino acids. Germline V gene lookup returns CDR1 MDHEN and CDR2 SYDVKM. Original processing notes: Cell counts per sample came from amplifying reference gene primers. Here immunoSEQ multiplex PCR was the method, and the copy in TCRdb shows in-frame clones only, minus some. V, J and clone size were drawn from that table, and D and trimming were deduced from the DNA. The sample consists of 350,000 to 450,000 clones, 85% of them appearing once. The chain has TRBV28 and TRBJ1-2; D possibly corresponds to TRBD1 (6 bases). What was sequenced was peripheral blood. This clonotype originated in a woman younger than 30 with acute or convalescent COVID-19. In DNA, the CDR3 is TGTGCCAGCAGTTCGGGGGGCGGTCCTGGCTATGGCTACACCTTC. This sequence encodes CASSSGGGPGYGYTF.